The 6 T cell receptor beta chains given below trace back to one sample, sequenced in a study of blood T cells in healthy people across ages. Next came a second PCR, run for roughly 6 to 11 cycles, which used a sample-barcoded 5' primer along with a J-beta primer mix. TCRdb re-derived calls from the 5' RACE reads in MiXCR, one entry per CDR3 protein. The sample carries about 810,000 distinct CDR3 sequences, 36% recorded once. The sequencing input was blood. The receptor source for this set is a young man in good health.

The rearrangement links TRBV4-1 to TRBJ2-7, with D hard to call. The length of the CDR3 is 15 residues. V was clipped by 0 bases and J by 2 bases, with 11 bases between them. The germline gives CDR1 MGHRA, CDR2 YSYEKL. In DNA form, the CDR3 reads TGCGCCAGCAGCCAAGATCACGAGGAAACCTACGAGCAGTACTTC. As protein: CASSQDHEETYEQYF.

This clonotype was seen more than once but under ten times. The chain joins TRBV20-1 to TRBJ2-7; D might be TRBD1 (5 bases). The length of the CDR3 is 14 residues. Germline V gene data show CDR1 as DFQATT and CDR2 as SNEGSKA (reference sequence). V dropped 1 base and J dropped 5 bases, with 15 bases sitting between them. In DNA, the CDR3 is TGCAGTGCTAGAGGACAGTGGAGTATCCACGAGCAGTACTTC. Translation: CSARGQWSIHEQYF.

The rearrangement joins TRBV20-1 to TRBJ2-5; 7 bases agree with TRBD1. Looked up from germline, CDR1 is DFQATT and CDR2 is SNEGSKA (reference sequence). The V segment lost 3 bases and the J segment 0 bases; nucleotides outside the gene matches: 7. This CDR3 comprises 15 residues. In DNA form, the CDR3 reads TGCAGTGCTAGTGGGGACAGAATGTACCAAGAGACCCAGTACTTC. It encodes CSASGDRMYQETQYF.

This clonotype was seen more than once but under ten times. CDR3 amino acids: CSARVGIAGGSYNEQFF. The CDR3 region has the DNA TGCAGTGCTAGAGTGGGGATAGCGGGGGGATCATACAATGAGCAGTTCTTC. V is TRBV20-1 and J is TRBJ2-1, with TRBD2 matching over 10 bases. V gave up 1 base and J gave up 4 bases; unmatched junction bases: 10. CDR3 length equals 17 residues. Germline V gene data show CDR1 as DFQATT and CDR2 as SNEGSKA (reference sequence).

The chain employs TRBV29-1 and TRBJ2-3; possible D gene TRBD1, 6 bases. With 4 bases removed from V and 0 bases from J, the gap between germline ends came to 11 bases. Germline CDR1 is SQVTM and CDR2 is ANQGSEA. The CDR3 is made up of 14 amino acids. The CDR3 DNA sequence: TGCAGCGTTGGGCCAGGGGCAAGCACAGATACGCAGTATTTT. Its protein is CSVGPGASTDTQYF.

V usage is TRBV20-1 and J usage is TRBJ1-5; TRBD1 is a possible D gene (6 bases). V was shortened by 5 bases and J by 3 bases, with 11 bases between the two germline ends. Germline V CDR1 and CDR2: DFQATT, SNEGSKA (reference sequence). This CDR3 comprises 13 residues. CDR3 protein: CSASQGFNQPQHF. In DNA, the CDR3 is TGCAGTGCTTCACAGGGTTTCAATCAGCCCCAGCATTTT.